The 14 T cell receptor beta chains given below trace back to one sample, sequenced in a study of blood T cell repertoires in COVID-19. Some clones are missing from TCRdb's copy, which holds only in-frame ones; the method was immunoSEQ multiplex PCR. Among approximately 70,000 clones, 70% to 90% were seen once, and the ten largest hold over 6.5%. Specimen: peripheral blood. The source of these receptors is a woman aged 80 or over with active COVID-19.

This chain uses TRBV6-5 with TRBJ1-2, with D perhaps matching TRBD1 (5 bases). In germline, CDR1 is MNHEY, CDR2 SVGAGI. V lost 0 bases to trimming and J lost 8 bases, with 13 bases between them. The CDR3 covers 14 residues. CDR3 sequence reads: CASSYSGRLGGYTF. The CDR3 nucleotides are TGTGCCAGCAGTTACTCGGGGCGACTGGGAGGCTACACCTTC.

A single count supports this clone. V gene TRBV3-1 (or the pseudogene TRBV3-2) combines with J gene TRBJ1-2; D possibly corresponds to TRBD1 (6 bases). With 1 base removed from V and 4 bases from J, the gap between germline ends came to 19 bases. This CDR3 is built from 17 residues. The V gene's germline CDR1 is LGHDT and CDR2 YNNKEL (reference sequence). The CDR3 loop reads CASSQGHTGGASYGYTF. For the CDR3, the DNA is TGTGCCAGCAGCCAAGGGCATACTGGGGGGGCATCCTATGGCTACACCTTC.

V gene TRBV20-1 combines with J gene TRBJ2-7; 10 bases are shared with TRBD2. The CDR3 consists of 14 residues. Trimming took 3 bases from V and 2 from J; bases not matched to a gene: 4. The germline V gene has CDR1 DFQATT and CDR2 SNEGSKA (reference sequence). The CDR3 DNA sequence: TGCAGTGCTAGTAGCGGGAGGTCCGCCTACGAGCAGTACTTC. It specifies CSASSGRSAYEQYF.

This chain links TRBV5-1 with TRBJ2-2, with D perhaps matching TRBD1 (6 bases). Trimming took 3 bases from V and 0 from J, leaving 12 bases between them. The CDR3 consists of 16 residues. Looked up from germline, CDR1 is SGHRS and CDR2 is YFSETQ. This chain's CDR3 is CASSWTASSNTGELFF. For the CDR3, the DNA is TGCGCCAGCAGCTGGACAGCTTCATCGAACACCGGGGAGCTGTTTTTT.

The CDR3 DNA reads as TGTGCCAGCAGCCAGGAGGGGACAGGGGGCTTCTACGAGCAGTACTTC. It is translated as CASSQEGTGGFYEQYF. This chain uses TRBV6-4 with TRBJ2-7, with 12 bases that match TRBD1. The V and J ends lost 6 bases and 3 bases, in that order; junction bases with no gene match: 9. Germline V gene sequence: CDR1 MRHNA, CDR2 SNTAGT. The CDR3 extends over 16 amino acids.

This sequence joins TRBV19 and TRBJ1-1; D unresolved. Germline lookup yields CDR1 LNHDA and CDR2 SQIVND (reference sequence). This CDR3 spans 15 amino acids. Deletions cut 5 bases from V and 0 bases from J, with 13 bases between. CDR3 nucleotide sequence: TGTGCCAGTAGTTTTGGGTCGGGAATGAACACTGAAGCTTTCTTT. Encoded protein: CASSFGSGMNTEAFF.

This chain joins TRBV18 and TRBJ2-2; TRBD1 matches 10 bases. The CDR3 loop spans 17 amino acids. Germline values: CDR1 KGHSH, CDR2 LQKENI. V was pared by 2 bases and J by 0 bases, with 3 bases of the junction left unmatched. CDR3 in DNA: TGTGCCAGCTCACCAAGGGACAGGGGTACGAACACCGGGGAGCTGTTTTTT. This codes for CASSPRDRGTNTGELFF. The complete variable domain, with remaining parts taken from reference TRBV18 and TRBJ2-2, reads NAGVMQNPRHLVRRRGQEARLRCSPMKGHSHVYWYRQLPEEGLKFMVYLQKENIIDESGMPKERFSAEFPKEGPSILRIQQVVRGDSAAYFCASSPRDRGTNTGELFFGEGSRLTVL.

The chain joins TRBV29-1 to TRBJ2-2; TRBD2 might be the D (6 bases). Trimming cost V 4 bases and J 4 bases, with 13 bases left between them. The CDR3 has 14 amino acids. Germline V gives CDR1 SQVTM, CDR2 ANQGSEA. The CDR3 bases are TGCAGCGTTGCGGAGGGAGCCGGCACCGGGGAGCTGTTTTTT. It is translated as CSVAEGAGTGELFF.

This chain joins TRBV4-3 and TRBJ2-7; D is uncertain. The CDR3 is 15 amino acids. Germline CDR1 is LGHNA and CDR2 is YSLEER. V was trimmed by 0 bases and J by 2 bases, leaving 11 bases between them. The CDR3 sequence: CASSQDPGPTYEQYF. CDR3 DNA: TGCGCCAGCAGCCAAGACCCGGGTCCCACCTACGAGCAGTACTTC.

V and J are TRBV9 and TRBJ2-7; 9 nucleotides agree with TRBD1. The V and J ends lost 4 bases and 7 bases, in that order; junction bases with no gene match: 9. CDR1 and CDR2 (germline): SGDLS, YYNGEE. CDR3 length: 14 amino acids. CDR3 DNA: TGTGCCAGCAGCCTAACGACAGGGGGAAAGGAGCAGTACTTC. It encodes CASSLTTGGKEQYF.

The chain employs TRBV2 and TRBJ2-3; 12 bases are shared with TRBD2. With V trimmed by 5 bases and J by 4 bases, 4 bases remained unmatched. The germline CDR1 and CDR2 sequences are SNHLY and FYNNEI. The CDR3 sequence is 15 residues long. DNA for the CDR3: TGTGCCAGCAGTCCGTCTAGCGGGGGGGCAGATACGCAGTATTTT. Translated: CASSPSSGGADTQYF.

V usage is TRBV10-3 and J usage is TRBJ1-2; D is uncertain. The germline gives CDR1 ENHRY, CDR2 SYGVKD. The CDR3 covers 14 residues. V was shortened by 6 bases and J by 6 bases, with 17 bases between the two germline ends. The CDR3 sequence: CAISAVAGKDGYTF. The CDR3 DNA reads TGTGCCATCAGCGCCGTAGCCGGCAAGGATGGCTACACCTTC.

The chain has TRBV7-2 and TRBJ2-1; 7 nucleotides line up with TRBD2. J lost 0 bases, V lost 3 bases, and 2 bases had no gene match. The CDR3 runs 15 residues. The V gene's germline CDR1 is SGHTA and CDR2 FQGNSA. DNA of the CDR3: TGTGCCAGCAGCTTCAGCGGGACCTCCTACAATGAGCAGTTCTTC. It codes for CASSFSGTSYNEQFF.

The chain carries TRBV2 and TRBJ1-4; D gene uncertain. The CDR3 runs 16 residues. V dropped 8 bases and J dropped 0 bases, with 16 bases sitting between them. Germline V gene lookup returns CDR1 SNHLY and CDR2 FYNNEI. Written as DNA, the CDR3 is TGTGCCAGCGATGAGGGAGTCCCGTCAACTAATGAAAAACTGTTTTTT. Translated, it gives CASDEGVPSTNEKLFF. The full variable domain, in which reference TRBV2 and TRBJ1-4 provide the parts outside the CDR3, is EPEVTQTPSHQVTQMGQEVILRCVPISNHLYFYWYRQILGQKVEFLVSFYNNEISEKSEIFDDQFSVERPDGSNFTLKIRSTKLEDSAMYFCASDEGVPSTNEKLFFGSGTQLSVL.